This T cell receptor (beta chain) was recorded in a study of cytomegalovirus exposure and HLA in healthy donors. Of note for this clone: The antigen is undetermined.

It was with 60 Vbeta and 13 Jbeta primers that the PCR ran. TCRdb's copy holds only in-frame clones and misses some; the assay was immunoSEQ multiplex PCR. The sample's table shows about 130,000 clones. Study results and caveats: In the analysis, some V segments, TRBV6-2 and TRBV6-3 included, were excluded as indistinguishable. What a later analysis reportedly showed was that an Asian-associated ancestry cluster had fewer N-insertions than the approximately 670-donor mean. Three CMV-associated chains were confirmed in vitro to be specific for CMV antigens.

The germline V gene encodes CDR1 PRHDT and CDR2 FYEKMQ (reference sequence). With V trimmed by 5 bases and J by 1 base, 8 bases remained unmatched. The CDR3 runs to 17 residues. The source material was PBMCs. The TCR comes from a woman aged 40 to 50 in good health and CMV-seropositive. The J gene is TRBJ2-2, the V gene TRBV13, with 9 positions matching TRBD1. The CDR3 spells CASSPWTGEGNTGELFF. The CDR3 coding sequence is TGTGCCAGCAGCCCCTGGACAGGGGAAGGGAACACCGGGGAGCTGTTTTTT.